This paragraph covers one TCR beta chain sequence. Its antigen is unidentified. The blood volume drawn from each donor was 2 to 3 ml. The entry originates in a study of monozygotic twins with inflammatory bowel disease. Findings and limits, study-wide: IBD patients displayed reduced TCRbeta diversity (inverse Simpson) when set against healthy co-twins.

A template switching step added UMIs, each with a 6-nucleotide sample barcode. TCRdb derives one entry per CDR3 protein from the 5' RACE reads, leaving out DNA. This repertoire includes 150,000 to 200,000 distinct CDR3 sequences. The V gene's germline CDR1 is SGHRS and CDR2 YFSETQ. This CDR3 region has 16 residues. The sample comprised blood. This TCR was recovered from a human donor with ulcerative colitis or Crohn's disease, or a healthy co-twin of an affected twin (not recorded which). The rearrangement links TRBV5-1 to TRBJ2-5; absent DNA, TCRdb's TRBD2 call cannot be checked. The CDR3 protein is CASSLEASGDQETQYF.